The source of this T cell receptor (beta chain) is a study of blood T cell repertoires in COVID-19. About the study: Acute and convalescent COVID-19 specimens originated in the United States, Italy and Spain.

The CDR3 totals 17 residues. V dropped 0 bases and J dropped 0; count of bases not matched to a gene: 3. Per germline, CDR1 KGHSH and CDR2 LQKENI. In the original analysis: It was from reference gene primer amplification that nucleated cell counts were estimated. TCRdb keeps only in-frame clones here, not all; method: immunoSEQ multiplex PCR. That table gives V, J and clone size, and the DNA gave D and trimming. The sample includes under 450,000 clones, approximately 89% of them seen just once. Membership in each cohort depended on participant-reported clinical history. The sample taken for sequencing was PBMCs or T cells enriched from blood (not recorded which). The rearrangement uses TRBV18 and TRBJ1-1; TRBD1 agrees at 11 bases. This receptor was identified in a woman in her thirties or forties who had been exposed to COVID-19. CDR3 sequence (DNA): TGTGCCAGCTCACCACCGTGGGACAGGGGGATGAACACTGAAGCTTTCTTT. Amino acids: CASSPPWDRGMNTEAFF.